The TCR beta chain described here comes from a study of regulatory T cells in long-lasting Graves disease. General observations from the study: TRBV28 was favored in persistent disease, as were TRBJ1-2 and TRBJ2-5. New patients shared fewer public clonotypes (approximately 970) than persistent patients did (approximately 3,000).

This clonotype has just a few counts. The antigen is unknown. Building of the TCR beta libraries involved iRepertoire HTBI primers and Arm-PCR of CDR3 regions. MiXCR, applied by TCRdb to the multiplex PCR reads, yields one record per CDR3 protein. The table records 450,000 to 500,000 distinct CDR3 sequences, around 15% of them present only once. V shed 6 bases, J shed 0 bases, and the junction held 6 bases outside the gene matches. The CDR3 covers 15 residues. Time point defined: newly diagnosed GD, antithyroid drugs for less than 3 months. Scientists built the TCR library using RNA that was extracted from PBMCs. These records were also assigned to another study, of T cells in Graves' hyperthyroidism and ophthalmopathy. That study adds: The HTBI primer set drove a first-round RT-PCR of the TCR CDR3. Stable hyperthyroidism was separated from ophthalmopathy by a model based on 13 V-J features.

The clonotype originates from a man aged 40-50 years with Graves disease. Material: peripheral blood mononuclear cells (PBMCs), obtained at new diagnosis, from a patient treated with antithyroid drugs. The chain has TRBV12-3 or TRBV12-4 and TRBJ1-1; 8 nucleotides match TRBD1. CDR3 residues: CASRRQGLLNTEAFF. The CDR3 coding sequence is TGTGCCAGCAGAAGACAGGGGCTACTGAACACTGAAGCTTTCTTT.